Listed here are 25 T cell receptor beta chains from one sample, sequenced in a study of blood T cell repertoires in COVID-19. TCRdb's copy holds only in-frame clones and misses some; the assay was immunoSEQ multiplex PCR. The data contain about 140,000 clones, nearly 80% of them seen just once; the ten biggest clones take up about 2.9%. The sample comprised PBMCs or T cells enriched from blood (not recorded which). Receptors originate from a woman between 45 and 60 years old who had recovered from COVID-19.

The chain employs TRBV18 and TRBJ2-7; 10 nucleotides align to TRBD1. Germline CDR1 reads KGHSH; CDR2 reads LQKENI. Unmatched junction bases numbered 17, after V lost 4 bases and J lost 5 bases. The CDR3 spans 18 residues. The DNA of the CDR3 is TGTGCCAGCTCACGCCTACTCATAGCCGGGACAGGGGACCACGAGCAGTACTTC. Encoded protein: CASSRLLIAGTGDHEQYF.

Concerning this clone itself: At one boundary the junction diverges from the germline segment, which might be a read error. V gene TRBV2 combines with J gene TRBJ2-1, with 9 nucleotides matching TRBD2. The CDR3 spans 15 residues. Germline V lookup: CDR1 SNHLY, CDR2 FYNNEI. The CDR3 reads CASREGREGRSEQFF. The CDR3 bases are TGTGCCAGCAGGGAAGGGCGGGAGGGCCGTAGTGAGCAGTTCTTC.

The chain is built from TRBV30 and TRBJ1-4; 7 bases fit TRBD1. The ends lost 6 bases at V and 7 bases at J; junction bases unmatched: 5. The CDR3 spans 12 residues. From germline, CDR1 is GTSNPN and CDR2 SVGIG (reference sequence). DNA of the CDR3: TGTGCCTGTGACAGGGATGGTGAAAAACTGTTTTTT. Amino acids: CACDRDGEKLFF.

The chain carries TRBV9 and TRBJ2-5; 12 nucleotides align to TRBD2. The CDR3 extends over 18 amino acids. The germline gives CDR1 SGDLS, CDR2 YYNGEE. V lost 3 bases to trimming and J lost 1 base; unmatched junction nucleotides: 10. The CDR3 DNA reads as TGTGCCAGCAGCGAGACTAGCGGGAGTTGGTTCCCCCAAGAGACCCAGTACTTC. This gives the protein CASSETSGSWFPQETQYF.

V usage is TRBV5-5 and J usage is TRBJ2-1; 7 nucleotides line up with TRBD1. Trimming cost V 0 bases and J 4 bases; bases outside gene matches: 4. Germline V gives CDR1 SGHKS, CDR2 YYEKEE (reference sequence). This CDR3 is built from 15 residues. CDR3 loop: CASSLAGTAYNEQFF. The DNA of the CDR3 is TGTGCCAGCAGCTTGGCCGGGACAGCTTACAATGAGCAGTTCTTC.

The chain recombines TRBV27 with TRBJ1-4, with 8 positions matching TRBD1. Trimming removed 6 bases from V and 7 bases from J; junction bases left unmatched: 7. This CDR3 spans 14 amino acids. Per germline, CDR1 MNHEY and CDR2 SMNVEV (reference sequence). CDR3 amino acids: CASRAQGAGEKLFF. In nucleotides, the CDR3 is TGTGCCAGCAGGGCCCAGGGGGCGGGTGAAAAACTGTTTTTT.

The chain uses TRBV5-1 and TRBJ2-3; D is perhaps TRBD2 (7 bases). V lost 7 bases and J 6 bases, leaving 21 bases between the germline ends. Germline lookup yields CDR1 SGHRS and CDR2 YFSETQ. The CDR3 has 15 amino acids. The DNA of the CDR3 is TGCGCCAGCGTTGAGGGGGGGAGTAGCCTGGATACGCAGTATTTT. Translated: CASVEGGSSLDTQYF.

This clone came up once. V and J are TRBV27 and TRBJ1-6; 7 nucleotides match TRBD1. V shed 7 bases and J 5 bases; nucleotides not matched to a gene: 5. Germline V lookup: CDR1 MNHEY, CDR2 SMNVEV (reference sequence). This CDR3 is built from 14 residues. The CDR3 loop is CASKSGTDNSPLHF. The CDR3 DNA reads TGTGCCAGCAAATCCGGGACAGATAATTCACCCCTCCACTTT.

V gene TRBV23-1 combines with J gene TRBJ2-6; 10 nucleotides agree with TRBD1. TRBV23-1 is assigned to the ORF class and has an uncertain function. V shed 3 bases and J 1 base; nucleotides not matched to a gene: 6. The CDR3 sequence is 18 residues long. The CDR3 nucleotides read TGCGCCAGCAGTCACCGGGACAGGGGAGAATCTGGGGCCAACGTCCTGACTTTC. The encoded protein is CASSHRDRGESGANVLTF.

This chain connects TRBV2 to TRBJ2-2; TRBD2 is a possible D gene (6 bases). CDR1 is SNHLY, CDR2 FYNNEI, per germline. The CDR3 length is 14 residues. The ends were cut back, 7 bases at V and 4 bases at J, with 13 bases in the middle. In DNA, the CDR3 is TGTGCCAGCATTAGGCAGGGAGGCACCGGGGAGCTGTTTTTT. It is translated as CASIRQGGTGELFF.

V gene TRBV19 combines with J gene TRBJ1-1, with D uncertain. Germline V gene sequence: CDR1 LNHDA, CDR2 SQIVND (reference sequence). CDR3 length equals 15 residues. V lost 1 base, J lost 1 base, and 10 bases lay in between. The chain's CDR3 is CASSIVPGPNTEAFF. The CDR3, as DNA: TGTGCCAGTAGTATAGTCCCTGGCCCGAACACTGAAGCTTTCTTT.

This clone was seen only once. The chain joins TRBV12-3 or TRBV12-4 to TRBJ1-5; D is perhaps TRBD1 (6 bases). V lost 6 bases to trimming and J lost 5 bases, with 8 bases between them. The CDR3 totals 12 residues. Written as DNA, the CDR3 is TGTGCCAGCAGAGCAGGGGATCAGCCCCAGCATTTT. It specifies CASRAGDQPQHF.

This clone was observed a handful of times. The chain combines TRBV7-9 with TRBJ2-3; maybe TRBD2 (6 bases). This CDR3 is 16 amino acids long. V lost 1 base and J lost 1, with 12 bases in between. Germline loops: CDR1 SEHNR, CDR2 FQNEAQ (reference sequence). CDR3 DNA: TGTGCCAGCAGCTTAGTGGGAGGAGCCGGCACAGATACGCAGTATTTT. Translating it yields CASSLVGGAGTDTQYF.

The chain recombines TRBV27 with TRBJ2-2; 9 nucleotides line up with TRBD1. Germline lookup yields CDR1 MNHEY and CDR2 SMNVEV (reference sequence). This CDR3 spans 15 amino acids. V dropped 6 bases and J dropped 7; count of bases not matched to a gene: 9. In nucleotides, the CDR3 is TGTGCCAGCAGGATGACCGGGACAGGGAGCGGGGAGCTGTTTTTT. Translated, it gives CASRMTGTGSGELFF.

This clone was recorded only once. V is TRBV2 and J is TRBJ2-7; a weak D match, TRBD1 (6 bases). Germline CDR1 is SNHLY and CDR2 is FYNNEI. The V end was cut by 3 bases, the J end by 1 base, with 13 bases between. There are 15 residues in the CDR3. In nucleotides, the CDR3 is TGTGCCAGCAGTGATGGGACACCCACGTCCTACGAGCAGTACTTC. This encodes CASSDGTPTSYEQYF.

This rearrangement joins TRBV7-6 to TRBJ2-1; TRBD2 is a possible D gene (6 bases). V was trimmed by 2 bases and J by 1 base, leaving 15 bases between them. The CDR3 is 17 residues long. Germline V gene data show CDR1 as SGHVS and CDR2 as FNYEAQ. The CDR3 sequence is CASSLRAGIASYNEQFF. In DNA, the CDR3 is TGTGCCAGCAGCTTACGGGCGGGAATCGCGTCCTACAATGAGCAGTTCTTC.

CDR3 coding DNA: TGTGCCAGCAGTGAACATCTCGGGGGGGGCTACGAGCAGTACTTC. This encodes CASSEHLGGGYEQYF. The J gene is TRBJ2-7, the V gene TRBV6-1; 8 bases line up with TRBD2. Germline values: CDR1 MNHNS, CDR2 SASEGT. V was pared by 2 bases and J by 3 bases, with 6 bases of the junction left unmatched. There are 15 residues in the CDR3.

The J gene is TRBJ2-3, the V gene TRBV28, with 14 bases aligning to TRBD2. V lost 6 bases, J lost 4 bases, and 9 bases stayed unmatched. The length of the CDR3 is 17 residues. Per the germline V gene, CDR1 is MDHEN and CDR2 is SYDVKM. This chain's CDR3 is CASSPPGTSGSADTQYF. The CDR3 DNA sequence: TGTGCCAGCAGCCCACCCGGGACTAGCGGGAGCGCAGATACGCAGTATTTT.

The chain joins TRBV11-3 to TRBJ2-1; D remains ambiguous. The CDR3 length is 14 residues. Germline V gene sequence: CDR1 SGHNT, CDR2 YENEEA. V shed 2 bases and J shed 4 bases, with 9 bases lying between them. The CDR3 DNA reads as TGTGCCAGCAGCTTATCTAGAATTTACAATGAGCAGTTCTTC. Protein sequence: CASSLSRIYNEQFF.

The rearrangement joins TRBV23-1 to TRBJ2-2; 7 bases fit TRBD2. TRBV23-1 is treated as an ORF (open reading frame) with a function not yet certain. The ends lost 0 bases at V and 2 bases at J; junction bases unmatched: 18. This CDR3 is built from 21 residues. The CDR3 nucleotides read TGCGCCAGCAGTCAATCGAGGGCGGCTAGGACTAGGGAAGACAACACCGGGGAGCTGTTTTTT. Translated, it gives CASSQSRAARTREDNTGELFF.

This clone was counted only a few times. The CDR3 DNA reads TGCAGCGCGACAACGTTATACAGGGGCTACGAGCAGTACTTC. Protein: CSATTLYRGYEQYF. The chain employs TRBV29-1 and TRBJ2-7, with 7 bases lining up with TRBD1. The V and J ends lost 7 bases and 3 bases, in that order; junction bases with no gene match: 12. The CDR3 is made up of 14 amino acids. Germline V gene data show CDR1 as SQVTM and CDR2 as ANQGSEA.

This clone was observed a few times. This chain connects TRBV28 to TRBJ2-1; 10 positions agree with TRBD1. CDR1 and CDR2 (germline): MDHEN, SYDVKM. Unmatched junction bases numbered 4, after V lost 2 bases and J lost 6 bases. The CDR3 consists of 15 residues. This CDR3 reads CASSLGTGVVNEQFF. CDR3 DNA: TGTGCCAGCAGTTTAGGGACAGGGGTCGTCAATGAGCAGTTCTTC. The complete variable domain, with remaining parts taken from reference TRBV28 and TRBJ2-1, reads DVKVTQSSRYLVKRTGEKVFLECVQDMDHENMFWYRQDPGLGLRLIYFSYDVKMKEKGDIPEGYSVSREKKERFSLILESASTNQTSMYLCASSLGTGVVNEQFFGPGTRLTVL.

The chain links TRBV7-7 to TRBJ2-1; 13 bases agree with TRBD2. This CDR3 spans 15 amino acids. V lost 5 bases to trimming and J lost 6 bases; unmatched junction nucleotides: 4. Germline CDR1 and CDR2: SSHAT and FNYEAQ (reference sequence). DNA of the CDR3: TGTGCCAGCAGCCCCGGGACTAGCGGGATCAATGAGCAGTTCTTC. The encoded protein is CASSPGTSGINEQFF.

The chain uses TRBV27 and TRBJ1-6, with D possibly matching TRBD1 (5 bases). CDR1 MNHEY and CDR2 SMNVEV come from the germline V gene (reference sequence). V was pared by 5 bases and J by 8 bases, with 13 bases between. The length of the CDR3 is 14 residues. DNA for the CDR3: TGTGCCAGCAGTGAAATTGACAGAGATTCACCCCTCCACTTT. This gives the protein CASSEIDRDSPLHF.

The gene calls are TRBV25-1 and TRBJ1-2, with D possibly being TRBD1 (5 bases). CDR3 length equals 16 residues. V was clipped by 1 base and J by 0 bases, with 12 bases between them. CDR1 is MGHDK and CDR2 is SYGVNS in the germline V gene. CDR3 DNA sequence: TGTGCCAGCAGTGAATTGGGGCAGCTCACTAACTATGGCTACACCTTC. Its protein is CASSELGQLTNYGYTF.